This record concerns one T cell receptor beta chain sequence. This sample was included in a study of blood T cell repertoires in COVID-19. Overall study context: Spain, Italy and the United States supplied samples that represented acute and convalescent COVID-19.

The germline V gene encodes CDR1 MNHEY and CDR2 SMNVEV (reference sequence). The ends lost 7 bases at V and 5 bases at J; junction bases unmatched: 13. This CDR3 is 16 amino acids long. Those enrolled in Seattle joined during active infection and were followed longitudinally afterward. Assay used: immunoSEQ multiplex PCR; TCRdb lists only in-frame clones, some missing. The sample has some 180,000 clones, approximately 80% seen once. This receptor was obtained from a woman in her forties with COVID-19, enrolled during active disease. The chain links TRBV27 to TRBJ1-5; the match to TRBD1 covers 8 bases. The sample comprised peripheral blood. The chain's CDR3 is CASKTWSGTGDQPQHF. The CDR3 DNA reads as TGTGCCAGCAAAACTTGGAGTGGGACAGGAGATCAGCCCCAGCATTTT.